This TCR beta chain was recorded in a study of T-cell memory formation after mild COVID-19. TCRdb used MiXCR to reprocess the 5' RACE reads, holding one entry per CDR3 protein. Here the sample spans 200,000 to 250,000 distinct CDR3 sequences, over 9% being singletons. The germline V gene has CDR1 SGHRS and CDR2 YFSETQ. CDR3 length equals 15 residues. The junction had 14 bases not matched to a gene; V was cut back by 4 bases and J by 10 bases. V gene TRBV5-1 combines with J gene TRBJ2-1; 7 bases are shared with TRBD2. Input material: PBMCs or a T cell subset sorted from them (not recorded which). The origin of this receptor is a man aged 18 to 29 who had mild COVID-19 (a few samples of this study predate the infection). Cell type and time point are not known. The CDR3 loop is CASSGGGSASKEQFF. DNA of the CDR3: TGCGCCAGCAGCGGCGGGGGATCCGCGAGTAAGGAGCAGTTCTTC. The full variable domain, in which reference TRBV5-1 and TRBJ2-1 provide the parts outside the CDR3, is KAGVTQTPRYLIKTRGQQVTLSCSPISGHRSVSWYQQTPGQGLQFLFEYFSETQRNKGNFPGRFSGRQFSNSRSEMNVSTLELGDSALYLCASSGGGSASKEQFFGPGTRLTVL.